These 24 T cell receptor beta chains originate from one sample sequenced in a study of blood T cells in healthy people across ages. A second PCR, run for about 7 to 12 cycles, used a sample-barcoded 5' primer plus a J-beta primer mix. TCRdb analysed the 5' RACE reads with MiXCR anew, one entry per CDR3 protein. The repertoire consists of about 970,000 distinct CDR3 sequences, with roughly 51% occurring once and the leading ten covering over 20%. Specimen: blood. The source of these receptors is a woman aged 55-70 years in good health.

The chain carries TRBV20-1 and TRBJ2-7; a possible D gene is TRBD2 (6 bases). Germline assignment: CDR1 DFQATT and CDR2 SNEGSKA (reference sequence). CDR3 size: 12 residues. The V gene lost 6 bases and the J gene lost 4 bases, with 13 bases spanning the gap. The CDR3: CSAALASYEQYF. The DNA of the CDR3 is TGCAGTGCGGCCCTAGCGTCGTACGAGCAGTACTTC.

This clonotype was detected a few times. This rearrangement joins TRBV5-1 to TRBJ2-1, with 12 nucleotides matching TRBD2. The junction had 9 bases not matched to a gene; V was cut back by 4 bases and J by 10 bases. The CDR3 covers 15 residues. The germline CDR1 and CDR2 sequences are SGHRS and YFSETQ. CDR3 coding DNA: TGCGCCAGCAGCCCCCGGACTAGCGGGGCGGTAGAGCAGTTCTTC. It codes for CASSPRTSGAVEQFF.

The J gene is TRBJ2-1, the V gene TRBV6-5; D is undetermined. The CDR3 runs 14 residues. Trimming took 0 bases from V and 4 from J, leaving 7 bases between them. Looked up from germline, CDR1 is MNHEY and CDR2 is SVGAGI. The CDR3 region is CASSYSAGYNEQFF. The CDR3 DNA reads as TGTGCCAGCAGTTACTCTGCTGGTTACAATGAGCAGTTCTTC.

The V call is TRBV7-9, the J call TRBJ2-1, with TRBD2 matching over 8 bases. The CDR3 loop spans 19 amino acids. The germline V gene encodes CDR1 SEHNR and CDR2 FQNEAQ (reference sequence). The junction had 17 bases not matched to a gene; V was cut back by 2 bases and J by 5 bases. The CDR3 is CASSLYGFSTSGSNNEQFF. The CDR3, as DNA: TGTGCCAGCAGCTTATACGGCTTTTCAACCAGCGGGAGTAACAATGAGCAGTTCTTC.

The chain recombines TRBV25-1 with TRBJ2-3; 8 bases fit TRBD1. CDR3 length equals 15 residues. Trimming at V came to 10 bases and at J to 4 bases, leaving 13 bases not matched to a gene. Per the germline V gene, CDR1 is MGHDK and CDR2 is SYGVNS. The CDR3 loop reads CAISGTGGGPDTQYF. Written as DNA, the CDR3 is TGTGCCATCTCCGGGACAGGCGGCGGACCAGATACGCAGTATTTT.

CDR3 coding DNA: TGTGCCAGCAGCCGCGGACAGGGTGGGAACACTGAAGCTTTCTTT. Protein: CASSRGQGGNTEAFF. The V gene is TRBV4-2, the J gene TRBJ1-1, with 8 bases lining up with TRBD1. V lost 4 bases and J lost 1; bases outside the gene matches: 5. Germline CDR1 LGHNA, CDR2 YNFKEQ. This CDR3 spans 15 amino acids.

This clonotype turned up a few times. The chain recombines TRBV28 with TRBJ2-1; D possibly corresponds to TRBD2 (5 bases). This CDR3 spans 13 amino acids. Germline values: CDR1 MDHEN, CDR2 SYDVKM. Trimming removed 6 bases from V and 15 bases from J, with 21 bases in between. In nucleotides, the CDR3 is TGTGCCAGCAGGACCTCGGATACGGGGAAGATGTTCTTC. It encodes CASRTSDTGKMFF.

This rearrangement joins TRBV7-2 to TRBJ2-5, with 7 bases lining up with TRBD2. The J call may be in error: the DNA end matches TRBJ2-1 better. From germline, CDR1 is SGHTA and CDR2 FQGNSA. The CDR3 totals 19 residues. The chain's CDR3 is CASSLGWEGQGQVQETQFF. CDR3 in DNA: TGTGCCAGCAGCTTAGGCTGGGAGGGGCAGGGTCAGGTCCAAGAGACCCAGTTCTTC.

This clonotype was detected only once. The V gene is TRBV4-1, the J gene TRBJ2-2; D could derive from TRBD1 or TRBD2 (5 bases each). Germline values: CDR1 MGHRA, CDR2 YSYEKL. V lost 1 base and J 8 bases, leaving 20 bases between the germline ends. The CDR3 has 17 amino acids. The CDR3 DNA is TGCGCCAGCAGCCAAGGGGGGAGAGGTACAAGGGAGGGGGAGCTGTTTTTT. Encoded protein: CASSQGGRGTREGELFF.

Only a few counts were recorded for this clonotype. This chain joins TRBV7-9 and TRBJ2-7, with 7 bases fitting TRBD1. This CDR3 is built from 14 residues. V was clipped by 5 bases and J by 3 bases; unmatched bases: 7. The germline CDR1 and CDR2 sequences are SEHNR and FQNEAQ (reference sequence). The CDR3 protein is CASSTSGGNYEQYF. The CDR3 coding sequence is TGTGCCAGCAGCACGTCAGGGGGAAACTACGAGCAGTACTTC.

The chain uses TRBV28 and TRBJ2-4, with 8 bases aligning to TRBD2. Germline trimming cut 3 bases from V and 13 bases from J; bases unmatched to any gene: 17. The CDR3 sequence is 16 residues long. Germline V lookup: CDR1 MDHEN, CDR2 SYDVKM. In DNA form, the CDR3 reads TGTGCCAGCAGTTTCCCCCCTCGCCGGGCGGGAGGTGAGCAGTACTTC. This codes for CASSFPPRRAGGEQYF.

The V gene is TRBV5-4, the J gene TRBJ2-3, with a tentative D call TRBD2 (5 bases). The ends were cut back, 7 bases at V and 2 bases at J, with 17 bases in the middle. The CDR3 has 15 residues. The germline gives CDR1 SGHNT, CDR2 YYREEE (reference sequence). The CDR3 sequence is CASRREAGVTDTQYF. CDR3 nucleotide sequence: TGTGCCAGCCGCCGGGAAGCCGGGGTCACAGATACGCAGTATTTT.

V gene TRBV5-5 combines with J gene TRBJ2-3; tentative D call: TRBD2 (6 bases). Germline V gives CDR1 SGHKS, CDR2 YYEKEE (reference sequence). Trimming removed 0 bases from V and 0 bases from J, with 14 bases in between. This CDR3 contains 17 residues. The CDR3 spells CASSLELTRISTDTQYF. The DNA for the CDR3 is TGTGCCAGCAGCTTGGAATTGACTAGAATCAGCACAGATACGCAGTATTTT.

This chain joins TRBV20-1 and TRBJ2-7, with D possibly TRBD2 on 6 matching bases. The CDR3 has 13 amino acids. CDR1 and CDR2 from the germline V gene are DFQATT and SNEGSKA (reference sequence). The V and J ends lost 3 bases and 1 base respectively, with 10 bases between them. This chain's CDR3 is CSARDYRSYEQYF. CDR3 in DNA: TGCAGTGCTAGGGACTATAGGTCCTACGAGCAGTACTTC.

In its sample, this clonotype was seen a few times. This chain connects TRBV6-5 to TRBJ2-5; 15 nucleotides match TRBD2. The CDR3 loop spans 16 amino acids. J was trimmed by 7 bases and V by 6 bases; bases with no gene match: 9. The germline V gene encodes CDR1 MNHEY and CDR2 SVGAGI. The CDR3 coding sequence is TGTGCCAGCAGAGGACTAGCGGGAGGGCCAGAAGGGACCCAGTACTTC. Its protein product is CASRGLAGGPEGTQYF.

The rearrangement joins TRBV18 to TRBJ2-3; D is uncertain. The CDR3 contains 14 residues. Germline CDR1 reads KGHSH; CDR2 reads LQKENI. V shed 0 bases and J shed 7 bases, with 11 bases lying between them. CDR3 nucleotides: TGTGCCAGCTCACCACCGTCCAAGGGATATACGCAGTATTTT. Translating it yields CASSPPSKGYTQYF. The whole variable domain, remainder taken from reference TRBV18 and TRBJ2-3, is NAGVMQNPRHLVRRRGQEARLRCSPMKGHSHVYWYRQLPEEGLKFMVYLQKENIIDESGMPKERFSAEFPKEGPSILRIQQVVRGDSAAYFCASSPPSKGYTQYFGPGTRLTVL.

In its sample, this clonotype was seen many times. This chain links TRBV7-3 with TRBJ2-3; no definite D call. This CDR3 comprises 15 residues. V was shortened by 5 bases and J by 0 bases, with 12 bases between the two germline ends. The germline CDR1 and CDR2 sequences are SGHTA and FQGTGA. CDR3 amino acids: CASSPTGFSTDTQYF. CDR3 nucleotide sequence: TGTGCCAGCAGCCCTACTGGCTTCAGCACAGATACGCAGTATTTT.

V gene TRBV5-1 combines with J gene TRBJ2-3; no clear D. V was trimmed by 3 bases and J by 4 bases, leaving 6 bases between them. From germline, CDR1 is SGHRS and CDR2 YFSETQ. The CDR3 loop spans 12 amino acids. CDR3 residues: CASSWLSDTQYF. The CDR3 DNA is TGCGCCAGCAGCTGGTTATCAGATACGCAGTATTTT.

This clonotype was detected only a few times. The gene calls are TRBV20-1 and TRBJ2-5, with D perhaps TRBD1 (6 bases). V lost 0 bases and J lost 4, with 12 bases in between. This CDR3 comprises 14 residues. The germline V gene has CDR1 DFQATT and CDR2 SNEGSKA (reference sequence). CDR3: CSARDAARGETQYF. CDR3 in DNA: TGCAGTGCTAGAGATGCCGCCAGGGGAGAGACCCAGTACTTC.

This rearrangement joins TRBV4-1 to TRBJ2-3, with D uncertain. The V gene's germline CDR1 is MGHRA and CDR2 YSYEKL. V lost 4 bases and J lost 3, with 14 bases in between. This CDR3 contains 15 residues. The CDR3 loop is CASSPSAPGTDTQYF. CDR3 DNA sequence: TGCGCCAGCAGCCCCTCGGCGCCGGGTACAGATACGCAGTATTTT.

This clonotype turned up a few times. The chain links TRBV20-1 to TRBJ2-1; 8 bases are shared with TRBD1. Germline lookup yields CDR1 DFQATT and CDR2 SNEGSKA (reference sequence). With 6 bases clipped from V and 7 bases from J, the junction kept 11 bases outside the gene matches. This CDR3 is 14 amino acids long. The CDR3 here is CSAPPGQGMNEQFF. For the CDR3, the DNA is TGCAGTGCCCCCCCCGGACAGGGAATGAATGAGCAGTTCTTC.

V usage is TRBV30 and J usage is TRBJ2-2, with a possible D match to TRBD1 (5 bases). Germline values: CDR1 GTSNPN, CDR2 SVGIG (reference sequence). The CDR3 runs to 12 residues. V lost 0 bases and J 8 bases, leaving 7 bases between the germline ends. The CDR3 bases are TGTGCCTGGAGTGTGGGGCCGGGGGAGCTGTTTTTT. This sequence encodes CAWSVGPGELFF.

This chain links TRBV7-2 with TRBJ1-2, with a possible D match to TRBD1 (5 bases). There are 14 residues in the CDR3. Germline V gene lookup returns CDR1 SGHTA and CDR2 FQGNSA. The V end lost 2 bases, the J end lost 4 bases, and 11 bases lay between the germline ends. The CDR3 DNA sequence: TGTGCCAGCAGCTTACAGGGTACGGTCTATGGCTACACCTTC. Amino acids: CASSLQGTVYGYTF.

This chain connects TRBV2 to TRBJ2-7; TRBD2 agrees at 10 bases. This CDR3 spans 14 amino acids. From germline, CDR1 is SNHLY and CDR2 FYNNEI. The trim removed 7 bases at V and 2 bases at J, leaving 5 bases unmatched. In nucleotides, the CDR3 is TGTGCCAGCACTGGACTAGCGGTTACCTACGAGCAGTACTTC. It specifies CASTGLAVTYEQYF.